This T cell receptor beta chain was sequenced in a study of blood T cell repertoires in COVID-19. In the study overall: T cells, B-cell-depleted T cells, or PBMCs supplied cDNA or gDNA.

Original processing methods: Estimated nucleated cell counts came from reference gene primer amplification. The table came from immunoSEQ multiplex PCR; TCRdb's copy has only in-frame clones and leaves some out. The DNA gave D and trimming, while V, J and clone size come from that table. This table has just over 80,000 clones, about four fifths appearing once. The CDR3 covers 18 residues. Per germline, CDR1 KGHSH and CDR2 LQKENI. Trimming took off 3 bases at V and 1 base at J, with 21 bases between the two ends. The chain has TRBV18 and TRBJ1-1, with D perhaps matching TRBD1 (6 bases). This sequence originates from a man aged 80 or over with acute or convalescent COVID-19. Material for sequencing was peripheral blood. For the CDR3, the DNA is TGTGCCAGCTCACCCCTGGCTTTCTATGGACAGTCGAACACTGAAGCTTTCTTT. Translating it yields CASSPLAFYGQSNTEAFF. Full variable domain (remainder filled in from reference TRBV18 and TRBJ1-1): NAGVMQNPRHLVRRRGQEARLRCSPMKGHSHVYWYRQLPEEGLKFMVYLQKENIIDESGMPKERFSAEFPKEGPSILRIQQVVRGDSAAYFCASSPLAFYGQSNTEAFFGQGTRLTVV.